A selection of T cell receptor beta chains follows, all from one sample in a study of cytomegalovirus exposure and HLA in healthy donors. Libraries were prepared by immunoSEQ multiplex PCR; TCRdb keeps only in-frame clonotypes and omits some of them. Counted here are just under 150,000 clones, around 80% occurring once; the ten biggest clones make up 2.9%. Sequencing was performed on PBMCs. All receptors derive from a woman aged 25 to 39 in good health and CMV-seronegative. The CDR3 runs from the conserved cysteine through the conserved F or W. The order of the fields is D gene, clone size, V gene, J gene, CDR3 DNA, CDR3 protein. D genes are given only for firm matches. The size entry is marked missing in some rows and otherwise reads once, few, many or a size class.

d_call: TRBD2
clone_size: .
v_call: TRBV10-3
j_call: TRBJ2-2
cdr3_nt: TGTGCCATCAGGCCGGGACTAGCGGGACCTCATACCGGGGAGCTGTTTTTT
cdr3_aa: CAIRPGLAGPHTGELFF

d_call: .
clone_size: .
v_call: TRBV19
j_call: TRBJ2-7
cdr3_nt: TGTGCCAGTAGTATACAGGGTCAATTCTACGAGCAGTACTTC
cdr3_aa: CASSIQGQFYEQYF

d_call: .
clone_size: .
v_call: TRBV15
j_call: TRBJ1-4
cdr3_nt: TGTGCCACCAGCAGGAGGACGGGGGAGCAGAAACTGTTTTTT
cdr3_aa: CATSRRTGEQKLFF

d_call: .
clone_size: .
v_call: TRBV28
j_call: TRBJ1-1
cdr3_nt: TGTGCCAGCAGTTCCTCAGGTTACACTGAAGCTTTCTTT
cdr3_aa: CASSSSGYTEAFF

d_call: .
clone_size: .
v_call: TRBV6-1
j_call: TRBJ2-2
cdr3_nt: TGTGCCCGAGGGGGGGAAGGCACCGGGGAGCTGTTTTTT
cdr3_aa: CARGGEGTGELFF

d_call: .
clone_size: .
v_call: TRBV2
j_call: TRBJ2-7
cdr3_nt: TGTGCCAGCAGTTCGGACATGTACTACGAGCAGTACTTC
cdr3_aa: CASSSDMYYEQYF

d_call: .
clone_size: .
v_call: TRBV14
j_call: TRBJ2-7
cdr3_nt: TGTGCCAGCTCACGGGGGACCTGGGCCTCTCGAGCAGGCGAGCAGTACTTC
cdr3_aa: CASSRGTWASRAGEQYF

d_call: .
clone_size: .
v_call: TRBV19
j_call: TRBJ1-4
cdr3_nt: TGTGCCAGTAGTCCCACGAGAGGTGAAAAACTGTTTTTT
cdr3_aa: CASSPTRGEKLFF

d_call: TRBD1
clone_size: few
v_call: TRBV6-5
j_call: TRBJ1-5
cdr3_nt: TGTGCCAGCAGTCGACAGGGGGTTGATCAGCCCCAGCATTTT
cdr3_aa: CASSRQGVDQPQHF

d_call: TRBD1
clone_size: once
v_call: TRBV7-2
j_call: TRBJ1-2
cdr3_nt: TGTGCCAGCAGCTTAGCGCCGGGACAGGGGACCTATGGCTACACCTTC
cdr3_aa: CASSLAPGQGTYGYTF

d_call: .
clone_size: .
v_call: TRBV4-1
j_call: TRBJ2-3
cdr3_nt: TGCGCCAGCAGCCAAGATCTCACCGGGGGCACAGATACGCAGTATTTT
cdr3_aa: CASSQDLTGGTDTQYF

d_call: .
clone_size: .
v_call: TRBV30
j_call: TRBJ2-1
cdr3_nt: TGTGCCTGGAGTGAGGGGTTCTACAATGAGCAGTTCTTC
cdr3_aa: CAWSEGFYNEQFF

d_call: .
clone_size: once
v_call: TRBV30
j_call: TRBJ1-3
cdr3_nt: TGTGCCTGGTTCGCTGGAAACACCATATATTTT
cdr3_aa: CAWFAGNTIYF

d_call: TRBD1
clone_size: .
v_call: TRBV9
j_call: TRBJ1-6
cdr3_nt: TGTGCCAGCAGCGTAGATAGGGGGCAGGATTCACCCCTCCACTTT
cdr3_aa: CASSVDRGQDSPLHF

d_call: .
clone_size: .
v_call: TRBV4-1
j_call: TRBJ1-1
cdr3_nt: TGCGCCAGCAGCCAAGGTCAGAACACTGAAGCTTTCTTT
cdr3_aa: CASSQGQNTEAFF

d_call: TRBD1
clone_size: once
v_call: TRBV7-9
j_call: TRBJ2-2
cdr3_nt: TGTGCCAGCAACGACAGGGGCACCGGGGAGCTGTTTTTT
cdr3_aa: CASNDRGTGELFF

d_call: .
clone_size: .
v_call: TRBV10-3
j_call: TRBJ2-3
cdr3_nt: TGTGCCATCAGGGGACGCGGGGGCCGTAGCACAGATACGCAGTATTTT
cdr3_aa: CAIRGRGGRSTDTQYF

d_call: .
clone_size: .
v_call: TRBV5-1
j_call: TRBJ1-1
cdr3_nt: TGCGCCAGCAGCCCCGACAGTTTGGGGAACACTGAAGCTTTCTTT
cdr3_aa: CASSPDSLGNTEAFF

d_call: TRBD1
clone_size: .
v_call: TRBV30
j_call: TRBJ2-2
cdr3_nt: TGTGCCTGGAGTGTAGTACAGGGGTGGACCGGGGAGCTGTTTTTT
cdr3_aa: CAWSVVQGWTGELFF

d_call: .
clone_size: .
v_call: TRBV21-1
j_call: TRBJ2-1
cdr3_nt: TGTGCCAGCAGCCCAGAAGGGCTAGCGGGGGGTAGCTCCTACAATGAGCAGTTCTTC
cdr3_aa: CASSPEGLAGGSSYNEQFF

d_call: TRBD1
clone_size: few
v_call: TRBV7-9
j_call: TRBJ2-2
cdr3_nt: TGTGCCAGCAGATACGGGACAGTCCTTAACACCGGGGAGCTGTTTTTT
cdr3_aa: CASRYGTVLNTGELFF

d_call: .
clone_size: .
v_call: TRBV29-1
j_call: TRBJ2-2
cdr3_nt: TGCAGCGTTTTAGAGGCAGGGCGCACCGGGGAGCTGTTTTTT
cdr3_aa: CSVLEAGRTGELFF

d_call: .
clone_size: .
v_call: TRBV27
j_call: TRBJ1-4
cdr3_nt: TGTGCCAGCAGCTCAATTAACCGGGAAAAACTGTTTTTT
cdr3_aa: CASSSINREKLFF

d_call: .
clone_size: .
v_call: TRBV4-1
j_call: TRBJ1-5
cdr3_nt: TGCGCCAGCAGCCAAGATGCTGCAGGCCGGAATCAGCCCCAGCATTTT
cdr3_aa: CASSQDAAGRNQPQHF

d_call: TRBD2
clone_size: .
v_call: TRBV9
j_call: TRBJ2-2
cdr3_nt: TGTGCCAGCAGCCCCCGGTTAGGGAGGGACACCGGGGAGCTGTTTTTT
cdr3_aa: CASSPRLGRDTGELFF

d_call: .
clone_size: .
v_call: TRBV6-5
j_call: TRBJ2-1
cdr3_nt: TGTGCCAGCAGTTACTCGTGGCAGGGTAGTGAGCAGTTCTTC
cdr3_aa: CASSYSWQGSEQFF

d_call: .
clone_size: .
v_call: TRBV6-1
j_call: TRBJ1-3
cdr3_nt: TGTGCCAGCAGTACAAGGGGACAAACTGGAAACACCATATATTTT
cdr3_aa: CASSTRGQTGNTIYF

d_call: TRBD1
clone_size: few
v_call: TRBV5-8
j_call: TRBJ2-1
cdr3_nt: TGTGCCAGCAGCTCGGACAGGGTACCCTACAATGAGCAGTTCTTC
cdr3_aa: CASSSDRVPYNEQFF

d_call: .
clone_size: .
v_call: TRBV5-4
j_call: TRBJ2-5
cdr3_nt: TGTGCCAGCAGCTGGGGGGTCGGGGAGGAGGGGACCCAGTACTTC
cdr3_aa: CASSWGVGEEGTQYF

d_call: .
clone_size: .
v_call: TRBV29-1
j_call: TRBJ2-3
cdr3_nt: TGCAGCGTTGAAGTAGGACTCGGGGATACGCAGTATTTT
cdr3_aa: CSVEVGLGDTQYF

d_call: .
clone_size: once
v_call: TRBV7-7
j_call: TRBJ2-6
cdr3_nt: TGTGCCAGCAGCCCTAATCCTTACAGGGACGTAAGCTCTGGGGCCAACGTCCTGACTTTC
cdr3_aa: CASSPNPYRDVSSGANVLTF

d_call: TRBD1
clone_size: .
v_call: TRBV7-8
j_call: TRBJ1-2
cdr3_nt: TGTGCCAGCAGCTCAGAACCGGGACAGGGGATACATTCTAACTATGGCTACACCTTC
cdr3_aa: CASSSEPGQGIHSNYGYTF

d_call: .
clone_size: .
v_call: TRBV6-5
j_call: TRBJ1-1
cdr3_nt: TGTGCCAGCAGTGGTGACAGCCGATACACTGAAGCTTTCTTT
cdr3_aa: CASSGDSRYTEAFF

d_call: TRBD2
clone_size: .
v_call: TRBV13
j_call: TRBJ2-7
cdr3_nt: TGTGCCAGCAGCTTTCGGGCCCGCGGGGGAGACGAGCAGTACTTC
cdr3_aa: CASSFRARGGDEQYF

d_call: .
clone_size: .
v_call: TRBV7-9
j_call: TRBJ2-2
cdr3_nt: TGTGCCAGCAGCGTAACCAGGGGCGGGACCGGGGAGCTGTTTTTT
cdr3_aa: CASSVTRGGTGELFF

d_call: .
clone_size: .
v_call: TRBV5-1
j_call: TRBJ2-3
cdr3_nt: TGCGCCAGCAGCATCGGGGGTAGCACAGATACGCAGTATTTT
cdr3_aa: CASSIGGSTDTQYF

d_call: .
clone_size: .
v_call: TRBV7-2
j_call: TRBJ2-7
cdr3_nt: TGTGCCAGCAGCGCGGGCTGGAACGAGCAGTACTTC
cdr3_aa: CASSAGWNEQYF

d_call: .
clone_size: .
v_call: TRBV2
j_call: TRBJ1-5
cdr3_nt: TGTGCCAGCAGTGAAGCGCTTCCGGTGAAGCCCCAGCATTTT
cdr3_aa: CASSEALPVKPQHF

d_call: TRBD1
clone_size: .
v_call: TRBV15
j_call: TRBJ2-2
cdr3_nt: TGTGCCACCAGCAGAGGGACAGGAAGAACCGGGGAGCTGTTTTTT
cdr3_aa: CATSRGTGRTGELFF

d_call: TRBD1
clone_size: .
v_call: TRBV28
j_call: TRBJ2-7
cdr3_nt: TGTGCCACACTGGACAGGGCCTCTTACGAGCAGTACTTC
cdr3_aa: CATLDRASYEQYF

d_call: TRBD1
clone_size: .
v_call: TRBV14
j_call: TRBJ2-5
cdr3_nt: TGTGCCAGCAGCCAAGAGTGGGGACAGGTCTGGGAGACCCAGTACTTC
cdr3_aa: CASSQEWGQVWETQYF

d_call: TRBD1
clone_size: .
v_call: TRBV7-2
j_call: TRBJ1-2
cdr3_nt: TGTGCCAGCAGCCTTACCCCAGGGGGAAGAGGCTACACCTTC
cdr3_aa: CASSLTPGGRGYTF